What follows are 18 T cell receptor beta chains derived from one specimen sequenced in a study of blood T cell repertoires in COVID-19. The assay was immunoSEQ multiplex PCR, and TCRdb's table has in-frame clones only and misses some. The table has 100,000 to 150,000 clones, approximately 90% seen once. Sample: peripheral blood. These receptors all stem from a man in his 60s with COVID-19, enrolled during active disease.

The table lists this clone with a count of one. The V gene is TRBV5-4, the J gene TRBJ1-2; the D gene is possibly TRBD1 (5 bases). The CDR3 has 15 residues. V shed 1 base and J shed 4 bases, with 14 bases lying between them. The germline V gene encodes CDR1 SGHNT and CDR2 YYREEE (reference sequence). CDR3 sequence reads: CASSLRQPTFYGYTF. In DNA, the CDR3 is TGTGCCAGCAGCTTGAGACAGCCTACTTTCTATGGCTACACCTTC.

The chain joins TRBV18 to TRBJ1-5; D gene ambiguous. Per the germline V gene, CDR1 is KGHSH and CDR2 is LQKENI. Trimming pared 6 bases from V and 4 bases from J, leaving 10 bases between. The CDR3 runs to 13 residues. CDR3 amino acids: CASSPGGNQPQHF. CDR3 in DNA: TGTGCCAGCTCCCCGGGCGGGAATCAGCCCCAGCATTTT.

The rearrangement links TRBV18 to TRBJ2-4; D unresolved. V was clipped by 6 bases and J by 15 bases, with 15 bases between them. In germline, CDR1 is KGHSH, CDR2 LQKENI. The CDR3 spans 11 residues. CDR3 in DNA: TGTGCCAGCTCTCACGGCAGGTCTCGGTACTTC. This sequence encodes CASSHGRSRYF. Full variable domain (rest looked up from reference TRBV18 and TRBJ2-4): NAGVMQNPRHLVRRRGQEARLRCSPMKGHSHVYWYRQLPEEGLKFMVYLQKENIIDESGMPKERFSAEFPKEGPSILRIQQVVRGDSAAYFCASSHGRSRYFGAGTRLSVL.

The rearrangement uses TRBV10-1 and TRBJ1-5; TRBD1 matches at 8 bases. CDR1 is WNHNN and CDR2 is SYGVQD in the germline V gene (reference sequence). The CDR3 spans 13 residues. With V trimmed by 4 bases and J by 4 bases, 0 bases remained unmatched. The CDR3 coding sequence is TGCGCCAGCAGTGGGGACAGGAATCAGCCCCAGCATTTT. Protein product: CASSGDRNQPQHF.

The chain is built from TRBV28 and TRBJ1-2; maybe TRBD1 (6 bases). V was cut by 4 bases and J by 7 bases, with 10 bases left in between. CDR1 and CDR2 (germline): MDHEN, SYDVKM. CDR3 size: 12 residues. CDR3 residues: CASSSQGVGYTF. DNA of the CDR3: TGTGCCAGCAGTTCACAGGGCGTTGGCTACACCTTC.

The chain's CDR3 is CASSLGQLNTEAFF. The CDR3 DNA reads TGTGCCAGCAGCTTAGGGCAGTTGAACACTGAAGCTTTCTTT. The chain has TRBV7-2 and TRBJ1-1; no definite D call. V was trimmed by 1 base and J by 0 bases, leaving 6 bases between them. This CDR3 has 14 amino acids. Germline CDR1 SGHTA, CDR2 FQGNSA.

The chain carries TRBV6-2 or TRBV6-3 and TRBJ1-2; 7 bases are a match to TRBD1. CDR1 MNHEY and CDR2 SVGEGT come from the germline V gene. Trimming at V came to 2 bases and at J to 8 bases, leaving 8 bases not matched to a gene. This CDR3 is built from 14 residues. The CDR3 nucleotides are TGTGCCAGCAGTTACGTATCCACAGGGGTCGGCTACACCTTC. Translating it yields CASSYVSTGVGYTF.

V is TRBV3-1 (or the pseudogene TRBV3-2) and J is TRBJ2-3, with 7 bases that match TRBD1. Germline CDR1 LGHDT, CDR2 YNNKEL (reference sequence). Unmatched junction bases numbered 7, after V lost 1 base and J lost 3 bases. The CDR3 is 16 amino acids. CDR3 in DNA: TGTGCCAGCAGCCAAGCCGCAGGGGGATGGACAGATACGCAGTATTTT. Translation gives CASSQAAGGWTDTQYF.

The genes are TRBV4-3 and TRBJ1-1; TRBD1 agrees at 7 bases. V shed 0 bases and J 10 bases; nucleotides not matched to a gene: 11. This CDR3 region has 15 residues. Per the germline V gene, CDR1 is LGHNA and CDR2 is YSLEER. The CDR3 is CASSQDLDRAVSAFF. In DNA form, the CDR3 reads TGCGCCAGCAGCCAAGATCTTGACAGGGCGGTATCAGCTTTCTTT.

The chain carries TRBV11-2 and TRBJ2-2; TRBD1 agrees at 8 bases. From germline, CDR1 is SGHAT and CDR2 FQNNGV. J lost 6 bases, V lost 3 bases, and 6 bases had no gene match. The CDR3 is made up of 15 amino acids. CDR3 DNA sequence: TGTGCCAGCAGCTTTAGGCAGGGGGCACCCGGGGAGCTGTTTTTT. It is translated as CASSFRQGAPGELFF. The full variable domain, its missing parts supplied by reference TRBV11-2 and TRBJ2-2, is EAGVAQSPRYKIIEKRQSVAFWCNPISGHATLYWYQQILGQGPKLLIQFQNNGVVDDSQLPKDRFSAERLKGVDSTLKIQPAKLEDSAVYLCASSFRQGAPGELFFGEGSRLTVL.

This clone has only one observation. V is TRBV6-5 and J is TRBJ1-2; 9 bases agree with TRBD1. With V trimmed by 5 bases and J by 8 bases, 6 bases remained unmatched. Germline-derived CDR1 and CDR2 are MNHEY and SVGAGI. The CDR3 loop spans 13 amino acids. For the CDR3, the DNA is TGTGCCAGCAGTCCCCGGGGGACAGGGGGCTACACCTTC. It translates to CASSPRGTGGYTF.

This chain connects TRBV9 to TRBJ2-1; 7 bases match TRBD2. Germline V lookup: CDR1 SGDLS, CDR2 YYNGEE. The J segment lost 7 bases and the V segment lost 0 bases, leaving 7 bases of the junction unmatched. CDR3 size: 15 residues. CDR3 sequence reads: CASSVEVGGRNEQFF. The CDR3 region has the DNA TGTGCCAGCAGCGTAGAGGTGGGGGGGAGAAATGAGCAGTTCTTC.

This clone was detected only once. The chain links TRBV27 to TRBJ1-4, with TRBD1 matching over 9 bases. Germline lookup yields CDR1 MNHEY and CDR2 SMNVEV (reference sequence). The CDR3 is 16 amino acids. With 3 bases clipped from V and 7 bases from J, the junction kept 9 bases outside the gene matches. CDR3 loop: CASSFTATGGGEKLFF. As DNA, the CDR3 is TGTGCCAGCAGTTTCACGGCGACAGGGGGGGGTGAAAAACTGTTTTTT. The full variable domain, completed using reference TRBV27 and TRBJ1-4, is EAQVTQNPRYLITVTGKKLTVTCSQNMNHEYMSWYRQDPGLGLRQIYYSMNVEVTDKGDVPEGYKVSRKEKRNFPLILESPSPNQTSLYFCASSFTATGGGEKLFFGSGTQLSVL.

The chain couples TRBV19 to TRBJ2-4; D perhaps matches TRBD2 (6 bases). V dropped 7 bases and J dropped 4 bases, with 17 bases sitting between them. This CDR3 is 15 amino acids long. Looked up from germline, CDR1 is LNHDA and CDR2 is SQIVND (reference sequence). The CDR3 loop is CASTPPGGLKNIQYF. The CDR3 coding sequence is TGTGCCAGTACCCCTCCCGGAGGGCTGAAAAACATTCAGTACTTC. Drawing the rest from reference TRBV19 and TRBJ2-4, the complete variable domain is DGGITQSPKYLFRKEGQNVTLSCEQNLNHDAMYWYRQDPGQGLRLIYYSQIVNDFQKGDIAEGYSVSREKKESFPLTVTSAQKNPTAFYLCASTPPGGLKNIQYFGAGTRLSVL.

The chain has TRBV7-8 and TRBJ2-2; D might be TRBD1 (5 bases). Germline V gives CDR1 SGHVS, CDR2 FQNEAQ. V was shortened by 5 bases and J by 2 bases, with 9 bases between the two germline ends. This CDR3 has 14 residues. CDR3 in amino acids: CASSVGPNTGELFF. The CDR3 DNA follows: TGTGCCAGCAGCGTGGGGCCTAACACCGGGGAGCTGTTTTTT.

For the CDR3, the DNA is TGTGCCTGGAGTACACCGGGACAGCTATATGGCTACACCTTC. Its translation: CAWSTPGQLYGYTF. The V gene is TRBV30, the J gene TRBJ1-2; 7 bases are shared with TRBD1. The CDR3 consists of 14 residues. The germline gives CDR1 GTSNPN, CDR2 SVGIG (reference sequence). Germline trimming cut 2 bases from V and 5 bases from J; bases unmatched to any gene: 8. The complete variable domain, with remaining parts taken from reference TRBV30 and TRBJ1-2, reads SQTIHQWPATLVQPVGSPLSLECTVEGTSNPNLYWYRQAAGRGLQLLFYSVGIGQISSEVPQNLSASRPQDRQFILSSKKLLLSDSGFYLCAWSTPGQLYGYTFGSGTRLTVV.

CDR3 nucleotides: TGTGCCAGCAGCCGGGCGGCGGGGGCCGGGGTAGATACGCAGTATTTT. This sequence encodes CASSRAAGAGVDTQYF. The chain recombines TRBV5-6 with TRBJ2-3; D perhaps matches TRBD2 (7 bases). This CDR3 is built from 16 residues. Germline loops: CDR1 SGHDT, CDR2 YYEEEE. Trimming pared 4 bases from V and 5 bases from J, leaving 20 bases between.

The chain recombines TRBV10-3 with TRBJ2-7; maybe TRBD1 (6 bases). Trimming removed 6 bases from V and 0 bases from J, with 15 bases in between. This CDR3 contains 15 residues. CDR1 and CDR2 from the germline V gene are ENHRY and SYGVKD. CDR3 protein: CAIRATGLSSYEQYF. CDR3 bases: TGTGCCATCAGGGCGACAGGCCTCAGCTCCTACGAGCAGTACTTC.